The 16 T cell receptor beta chains below all came from one sample that was sequenced in a study of T cells in tuberculosis. This table comes from immunoSEQ multiplex PCR, and its TCRdb copy is limited to in-frame clones, with some not included. The table has tens of thousands of clones, 90% seen once. Sequenced sample: PBMCs. The receptors originated from a donor between 10 and 35 years old with latent tuberculosis or without tuberculosis infection.

The rearrangement links TRBV7-2 to TRBJ2-1; weak D call: TRBD2 (6 bases). Germline assignment: CDR1 SGHTA and CDR2 FQGNSA. The CDR3 loop spans 13 amino acids. The V end was cut by 2 bases, the J end by 9 bases, with 11 bases between. The CDR3 region is CASSLTLAGEQFF. CDR3 nucleotide sequence: TGTGCCAGCAGCTTAACACTAGCCGGTGAGCAGTTCTTC.

The chain is built from TRBV25-1 and TRBJ2-3; 7 positions match TRBD2. V lost 4 bases and J lost 8; bases outside the gene matches: 12. The germline V gene has CDR1 MGHDK and CDR2 SYGVNS. CDR3 length: 15 amino acids. The CDR3 sequence is CASSGFGTTGSTQYF. Here the CDR3 DNA reads TGTGCCAGCAGTGGGTTCGGGACTACCGGGAGTACGCAGTATTTT.

V is TRBV6-5 and J is TRBJ1-1; 7 positions match TRBD1. V lost 4 bases, J lost 3 bases, and 8 bases stayed unmatched. The CDR3 consists of 15 residues. Germline CDR1 and CDR2: MNHEY and SVGAGI. CDR3 sequence reads: CASSSFGTEDTEAFF. The CDR3 DNA follows: TGTGCCAGCAGTTCCTTTGGGACAGAGGACACTGAAGCTTTCTTT.

The chain recombines TRBV29-1 with TRBJ2-1; 15 bases are shared with TRBD2. With V trimmed by 1 base and J by 5 bases, 6 bases remained unmatched. Germline V gene sequence: CDR1 SQVTM, CDR2 ANQGSEA. CDR3 length equals 17 residues. The CDR3 protein is CSVEVGTSGGPHNEQFF. The CDR3 nucleotides are TGCAGCGTTGAAGTAGGGACTAGCGGGGGGCCCCACAATGAGCAGTTCTTC.

This rearrangement joins TRBV6-6 to TRBJ1-2; D is unclear. The CDR3 runs 14 residues. CDR1 is MNHNY and CDR2 is SVGAGI in the germline V gene (reference sequence). Trimming cost V 5 bases and J 3 bases, with 13 bases left between them. The CDR3 sequence is CASSEAREDYGYTF. The CDR3 region has the DNA TGTGCCAGCAGTGAGGCTCGGGAGGACTATGGCTACACCTTC.

This clone was counted a single time. This sequence joins TRBV6-5 and TRBJ2-1; 7 nucleotides line up with TRBD1. Trimming took 6 bases from V and 9 from J; bases not matched to a gene: 14. The CDR3 runs 15 residues. From germline, CDR1 is MNHEY and CDR2 SVGAGI. The CDR3 nucleotides read TGTGCCAGCAGCCTGGGACAGATTAGACGGGGTGAGCAGTTCTTC. This translates into CASSLGQIRRGEQFF.

The gene calls are TRBV23-1 and TRBJ2-7, with 8 positions matching TRBD1. TRBV23-1 falls under the ORF class, with uncertain function. Losses at the gene ends were 7 bases for V and 1 base for J; bases not matched to a gene: 12. The CDR3 runs 16 residues. The CDR3 is CASTRGRTKGSYEQYF. CDR3 coding DNA: TGCGCCAGCACCAGGGGGCGGACGAAGGGTTCCTACGAGCAGTACTTC.

The rearrangement joins TRBV2 to TRBJ2-7; 12 bases match TRBD1. Germline CDR1 SNHLY, CDR2 FYNNEI. The CDR3 is made up of 15 amino acids. The J segment lost 7 bases and the V segment lost 4 bases, leaving 8 bases of the junction unmatched. The CDR3 here is CASSVRGQGAREQYF. As DNA, the CDR3 is TGTGCCAGCAGTGTTAGGGGACAGGGGGCAAGGGAGCAGTACTTC.

The V and J genes are TRBV5-1 and TRBJ1-2; D might be TRBD1 (5 bases). The CDR3 runs 13 residues. V was clipped by 2 bases and J by 8 bases, with 13 bases between them. Germline loops: CDR1 SGHRS, CDR2 YFSETQ. CDR3 amino acids: CASSFDSTGGYTF. The CDR3 DNA sequence: TGCGCCAGCAGCTTCGACAGTACCGGGGGCTACACCTTC.

V gene TRBV19 combines with J gene TRBJ2-3; 9 bases line up with TRBD2. Germline-derived CDR1 and CDR2 are LNHDA and SQIVND (reference sequence). Trimming took 2 bases from V and 6 from J; bases not matched to a gene: 6. The CDR3 has 15 amino acids. In nucleotides, the CDR3 is TGTGCCAGTAGTATACGGCCTAGCGGGAAGGATACGCAGTATTTT. Protein: CASSIRPSGKDTQYF.

V gene TRBV5-4 combines with J gene TRBJ1-6, with D perhaps matching TRBD1 (6 bases). This CDR3 has 14 amino acids. Germline V gives CDR1 SGHNT, CDR2 YYREEE (reference sequence). Trimming took off 4 bases at V and 7 bases at J, with 12 bases between the two ends. CDR3 protein: CASSTVDRNSPLHF. The CDR3 coding sequence is TGTGCCAGCAGCACAGTGGACAGAAATTCACCCCTCCACTTT.

The rearrangement uses TRBV29-1 and TRBJ1-2; 7 bases are shared with TRBD1. The CDR3 is 13 amino acids. V trimming: 6 bases; J trimming: 4 bases; junction bases outside the gene matches: 8. CDR1 is SQVTM and CDR2 is ANQGSEA in the germline V gene. CDR3 in DNA: TGCAGCGTCGAGGGGGCGAGGCGCTATGGCTACACCTTC. This codes for CSVEGARRYGYTF.

The rearrangement joins TRBV28 to TRBJ1-3, with TRBD1 matching 7 bases. Germline values: CDR1 MDHEN, CDR2 SYDVKM. The trim removed 5 bases at V and 0 bases at J, leaving 1 base unmatched. The CDR3 loop spans 14 amino acids. The CDR3 region is CASSRDSSGNTIYF. CDR3 bases: TGTGCCAGCAGTAGGGACAGCTCTGGAAACACCATATATTTT. The variable domain in full, completed from reference TRBV28 and TRBJ1-3, reads DVKVTQSSRYLVKRTGEKVFLECVQDMDHENMFWYRQDPGLGLRLIYFSYDVKMKEKGDIPEGYSVSREKKERFSLILESASTNQTSMYLCASSRDSSGNTIYFGEGSWLTVV.

This rearrangement joins TRBV28 to TRBJ1-3; D might be TRBD1 (5 bases). There are 14 residues in the CDR3. Trimming took off 8 bases at V and 0 bases at J, with 11 bases between the two ends. Per germline, CDR1 MDHEN and CDR2 SYDVKM. CDR3 in DNA: TGTGCCAGCGCCGGAGGGGACTCTGGAAACACCATATATTTT. Translated, it gives CASAGGDSGNTIYF.

Concerning this clone itself: Compared with germline, one end of the junction differs, possibly owing to a read error. The rearrangement joins TRBV7-9 to TRBJ2-1; D is unresolved. This CDR3 is 13 amino acids long. The germline CDR1 and CDR2 sequences are SEHNR and FQNEAQ (reference sequence). The CDR3 reads CASSLASDNEQFF. The CDR3 DNA follows: TGTGCCAGCAGCTTAGCCTCCGACAATGAGCAGTTCTTC. Full variable domain (missing parts from reference TRBV7-9 and TRBJ2-1): DTGVSQNPRHKITKRGQNVTFRCDPISEHNRLYWYRQTLGQGPEFLTYFQNEAQLEKSRLLSDRFSAERPKGSFSTLEIQRTEQGDSAMYLCASSLASDNEQFFGPGTRLTVL.

The V and J genes are TRBV19 and TRBJ2-7; D remains unclear. This CDR3 is built from 12 residues. V lost 8 bases and J lost 2, with 10 bases in between. CDR1 LNHDA and CDR2 SQIVND come from the germline V gene (reference sequence). In nucleotides, the CDR3 is TGTGCCAGTGCCTCGACACCCTACGAGCAGTACTTC. Translation gives CASASTPYEQYF.